This TCR beta chain emerged from a study of OX40 agonist ivuxolimab in advanced cancers. Background on the whole study: Ivuxolimab was a fully human IgG2 agonistic monoclonal antibody targeting the costimulatory receptor OX40 (CD134). In the dose-escalation cohort, around 80% of patients were male, and the mean age was roughly 60 years with a range of about 20 to 80. Prior anti-PD-1, anti-PD-L1 or anti-CTLA-4 therapy was permitted, and approximately 42% of dose-escalation patients had received checkpoint inhibitors. Of the roughly 51 dose-escalation patients, hepatocellular carcinoma was present in approximately 20, melanoma in roughly 15, renal cell carcinoma in 9 and head and neck cancer in 9. Intravenous ivuxolimab was administered to patients every 2 weeks at six dose levels: 0.01, 0.1, 0.3, 1.5, 3 and 10 mg/kg. The paper describes the monotherapy dose-escalation part (N ≈ 52 patients) of the phase I trial of ivuxolimab. Peripheral TCRbeta sequencing aimed to test whether ivuxolimab altered TCR sequence diversity and caused clonal T-cell expansion. Partial responses occurred in three dose-escalation patients: two with cutaneous melanoma and one with hepatocellular carcinoma. General study outcomes and caveats: Which antigens the clonally expanded peripheral T cells were specific for was not determined. Partial responders in the 0.1-3.0 mg/kg groups had among the lowest normalized peripheral clonal expansion, especially among CD8+ T cells. At doses of 0.1 to 3.0 mg/kg, clonal expansion of both CD4+ and CD8+ blood T cells was observed from baseline to week 6. On average, CD8+ T cells showed more expanded clones than CD4+ T cells after ivuxolimab. Low levels of normalized T-cell clonal expansion were also seen in some patients who did not respond.

Notes on this clone: Its antigen is unknown. No qualities accompany the bases; no much larger clone lies one base away.

Patients with a history of autoimmune disease or receiving systemic immunosuppression were excluded from the trial. Peripheral blood for TCR sequencing was drawn from every dose cohort at baseline, at cycle 4 day 1 and at cycle 7 day 1. Samples came from an open-label, multicenter, first-in-human phase I dose-escalation trial of ivuxolimab. Adults with locally advanced or metastatic melanoma, renal cell carcinoma, hepatocellular carcinoma or head and neck squamous cell carcinoma were enrolled in the trial. Before TCR sequencing, CD4+ and CD8+ T cells were separately sorted from peripheral blood. CDR1 and CDR2 are drawn from the germline V gene: LGHNA, YNFKEQ. From the cysteine up to the phenylalanine, the CDR3 has a length of 18 residues. CDR3 DNA only is kept here, 54 bases in frame from base 1. Compared with germline, V lacks 0 bases and J lacks 4 bases; bases without a gene match: 7. Genomic DNA was isolated from the sorted cells so that the TCRbeta CDR3 region could be sequenced. The immunoSEQ Assay was used to sequence the TCRbeta CDR3 regions. TCRdb re-hosts the immuneACCESS table, in-frame sequences only. Its copies lack some clones; in the studies checked, an unresolved V gene accounts for under half of them, and the cause for the rest is not known. The sample has about 83,000 clones on record, 92% of them singletons. The ten most abundant clones make up about 8% of the sample.

The sequenced sample was CD4+ or CD8+ T cells sorted from blood, obtained in a trial of the OX40 agonist ivuxolimab. This clonotype originated in an adult with an advanced solid tumor such as melanoma, head and neck, liver or kidney cancer. The chain is made from TRBV4-2 and TRBJ2-1, with 12 bases aligning to TRBD2. For the CDR3, the sequence is CASSQDAPGTSGYNEQFF. The DNA is as follows: TGTGCCAGCAGCCAAGATGCCCCCGGGACTAGCGGGTACAATGAGCAGTTCTTC.